The 32 T cell receptor beta chains reported below all come from one sample, sequenced in a study of shared clonotypes between healthy human individuals. Data came from immunoSEQ multiplex PCR; TCRdb stores just in-frame clones and leaves some out. The sample lists fewer than 1 million clones, about 96% occurring once. The naive CD8 subset, CD45RO-negative cells positively selected for CCR7, excluded terminally differentiated effector memory CD45RA+ cells. The sequenced sample was naive CD8+ T cells sorted from blood. The receptors derive from a young man in good health.

The CDR3, as DNA: TGTGCCAGCAGCCATTTGGGCGGGAGCGTTCGTAGTGAGCAGTTCTTC. Protein: CASSHLGGSVRSEQFF. This rearrangement joins TRBV14 to TRBJ2-1; 7 nucleotides agree with TRBD2. The CDR3 extends over 16 amino acids. The junction had 14 bases not matched to a gene; V was cut back by 3 bases and J by 9 bases. Per the germline V gene, CDR1 is SGHDN and CDR2 is FVKESK.

To note about this clone: A junction boundary mismatches the germline segment, possibly from a read error. The chain carries TRBV9 and TRBJ1-2; D is unresolved. This CDR3 region has 8 residues. Germline V gene sequence: CDR1 SGDLS, CDR2 YYNGEE. For the CDR3, the DNA is TGTGCCAGCAGCGTAGGAAACTTC. Translating it yields CASSVGNF.

The J gene is TRBJ2-5, the V gene TRBV9, with D possibly called TRBD1 or TRBD2 (7 bases each). The V and J ends lost 4 bases and 5 bases respectively, with 18 bases between them. CDR1 SGDLS and CDR2 YYNGEE come from the germline V gene. CDR3 length equals 15 residues. CDR3 loop: CASSPGGGVLETQYF. In nucleotides, the CDR3 is TGTGCCAGCAGCCCAGGGGGGGGTGTGCTGGAGACCCAGTACTTC.

The rearrangement links TRBV7-2 to TRBJ2-7, with TRBD1 identical over 8 bases. The CDR3 length is 14 residues. Trimming removed 5 bases from V and 5 bases from J; junction bases left unmatched: 8. The V gene's germline CDR1 is SGHTA and CDR2 FQGNSA. The CDR3 nucleotides are TGTGCCAGCAGCCCTGACAGGGGACGGGACGAGCAGTACTTC. Amino acids: CASSPDRGRDEQYF. Full variable domain (rest looked up from reference TRBV7-2 and TRBJ2-7): GAGVSQSPSNKVTEKGKDVELRCDPISGHTALYWYRQSLGQGLEFLIYFQGNSAPDKSGLPSDRFSAERTGGSVSTLTIQRTQQEDSAVYLCASSPDRGRDEQYFGPGTRLTVT.

The V gene is TRBV15, the J gene TRBJ2-2, with unresolved D. Deletions cut 4 bases from V and 2 bases from J, with 8 bases between. Germline loops: CDR1 LNHNV, CDR2 YYDKDF (reference sequence). The CDR3 runs to 14 residues. The CDR3 reads CATSISTNTGELFF. In DNA form, the CDR3 reads TGTGCCACCAGCATTTCAACCAACACCGGGGAGCTGTTTTTT.

The sample holds one count of this clone. CDR3 bases: TGTGCCTGGAGGGATTTGGGTAGGACAGGGGAAAGGGGCCGTGGCTACACCTTC. Translating gives CAWRDLGRTGERGRGYTF. V gene TRBV30 combines with J gene TRBJ1-2; 9 nucleotides align to TRBD1. The V and J ends lost 3 bases and 7 bases, in that order; junction bases with no gene match: 21. This CDR3 is 18 amino acids long. The V gene's germline CDR1 is GTSNPN and CDR2 SVGIG (reference sequence).

The rearrangement joins TRBV28 to TRBJ2-2, with a possible D match to TRBD2 (5 bases). The CDR3 contains 13 residues. Trimming stripped 3 bases from V and 5 bases from J, with 7 bases between. Germline CDR1 reads MDHEN; CDR2 reads SYDVKM. The CDR3: CASSFPGTGELFF. CDR3 nucleotides: TGTGCCAGCAGTTTCCCGGGGACCGGGGAGCTGTTTTTT.

The rearrangement joins TRBV28 to TRBJ2-7; 9 bases line up with TRBD1. J lost 1 base, V lost 4 bases, and 11 bases had no gene match. This CDR3 comprises 17 residues. CDR1 and CDR2 (germline): MDHEN, SYDVKM. The CDR3 reads CASSWPGTGYLSYEQYF. CDR3 bases: TGTGCCAGCAGTTGGCCCGGGACAGGGTATTTGTCCTACGAGCAGTACTTC.

This sequence joins TRBV7-9 and TRBJ2-1; D not certain. Germline V gene sequence: CDR1 SEHNR, CDR2 FQNEAQ (reference sequence). The V end was cut by 8 bases, the J end by 9 bases, with 17 bases between. The CDR3 runs 13 residues. In nucleotides, the CDR3 is TGTGCCAGCCGAAGCATAAGTTCTGCTGAGCAGTTCTTC. It codes for CASRSISSAEQFF.

A remark on this clone: This sample includes further DNA sequences coding for the same CDR3. This chain links TRBV4-1 with TRBJ2-2; 7 positions match TRBD1. The V and J ends lost 1 base and 1 base, in that order; junction bases with no gene match: 3. CDR3 length equals 16 residues. Germline V gene lookup returns CDR1 MGHRA and CDR2 YSYEKL. The chain's CDR3 is CASSQAGTENTGELFF. The CDR3 nucleotides read TGCGCCAGCAGCCAAGCCGGGACAGAGAACACCGGGGAGCTGTTTTTT.

V usage is TRBV6-1 and J usage is TRBJ2-7; TRBD1 agrees at 7 bases. CDR3 length: 14 amino acids. Germline V lookup: CDR1 MNHNS, CDR2 SASEGT. V gave up 6 bases and J gave up 0 bases; unmatched junction bases: 5. The CDR3 protein is CASSWTGPSYEQYF. The DNA of the CDR3 is TGTGCCAGCAGCTGGACAGGACCCTCCTACGAGCAGTACTTC.

The chain employs TRBV5-1 and TRBJ1-2, with D uncertain. The CDR3 spans 12 residues. V was pared by 0 bases and J by 2 bases, with 2 bases between. Germline V gives CDR1 SGHRS, CDR2 YFSETQ. In DNA form, the CDR3 reads TGCGCCAGCAGCTTGGCCAACTATGGCTACACCTTC. Translated: CASSLANYGYTF.

The chain is built from TRBV14 and TRBJ2-3; perhaps TRBD1 as D (6 bases). The CDR3 contains 16 residues. Germline V gene lookup returns CDR1 SGHDN and CDR2 FVKESK. V shed 4 bases and J shed 4 bases, with 18 bases lying between them. CDR3 DNA: TGTGCCAGCAGCCTAGGTATGGGGGCGGAATCAGATACGCAGTATTTT. Its translation is CASSLGMGAESDTQYF.

The rearrangement uses TRBV18 and TRBJ2-7; 8 bases fit TRBD1. Germline CDR1 KGHSH, CDR2 LQKENI. The CDR3 runs 18 residues. Germline trimming cut 6 bases from V and 0 bases from J; bases unmatched to any gene: 16. The CDR3 nucleotides are TGTGCCAGCTCGGCCGGGACAGGAGCTACAAGGAGCTCCTACGAGCAGTACTTC. It yields the protein CASSAGTGATRSSYEQYF.

This clone appeared once. The chain combines TRBV7-9 with TRBJ2-7, with D hard to call. Trimming took 5 bases from V and 4 from J, leaving 15 bases between them. The germline gives CDR1 SEHNR, CDR2 FQNEAQ (reference sequence). This CDR3 has 14 residues. CDR3 loop: CASSPPTERYEQYF. For the CDR3, the DNA is TGTGCCAGCAGCCCCCCTACAGAGAGATACGAGCAGTACTTC.

Only one count was recorded for this clone. The chain combines TRBV29-1 with TRBJ2-2; 11 bases agree with TRBD2. Germline V lookup: CDR1 SQVTM, CDR2 ANQGSEA. Trimming cost V 5 bases and J 0 bases; bases outside gene matches: 5. The CDR3 sequence is 16 residues long. Here the CDR3 reads CSVSGTSGTNTGELFF. The CDR3 bases are TGCAGCGTTTCCGGGACTAGCGGCACGAACACCGGGGAGCTGTTTTTT.

The rearrangement uses TRBV27 and TRBJ2-7; 8 nucleotides match TRBD1. The ends lost 6 bases at V and 7 bases at J; junction bases unmatched: 8. The CDR3 covers 13 residues. The V gene's germline CDR1 is MNHEY and CDR2 SMNVEV (reference sequence). This chain's CDR3 is CASSYTGGREQYF. DNA of the CDR3: TGTGCCAGCAGCTATACAGGGGGTAGAGAGCAGTACTTC.

The gene calls are TRBV7-2 and TRBJ2-7, with 16 bases fitting TRBD2. After removal of 3 bases from V and 3 bases from J, the junction contained 2 bases not matched to a gene. Germline CDR1 reads SGHTA; CDR2 reads FQGNSA. The CDR3 runs 16 residues. CDR3 in amino acids: CASSLGLAGGIYEQYF. In DNA, the CDR3 is TGTGCCAGCAGCTTGGGACTAGCGGGAGGGATCTACGAGCAGTACTTC.

The chain is built from TRBV28 and TRBJ1-4; D is ambiguous. Germline-derived CDR1 and CDR2 are MDHEN and SYDVKM. V shed 6 bases and J shed 0 bases, with 8 bases lying between them. The CDR3 extends over 14 amino acids. For the CDR3, the DNA is TGTGCCAGCAGGACGTATGCAACTAATGAAAAACTGTTTTTT. Its translation: CASRTYATNEKLFF. Using reference TRBV28 and TRBJ1-4 for the parts outside the CDR3, the full variable domain is DVKVTQSSRYLVKRTGEKVFLECVQDMDHENMFWYRQDPGLGLRLIYFSYDVKMKEKGDIPEGYSVSREKKERFSLILESASTNQTSMYLCASRTYATNEKLFFGSGTQLSVL.

The chain is built from TRBV6-1 and TRBJ2-1; D is ambiguous. CDR3 length equals 11 residues. The germline gives CDR1 MNHNS, CDR2 SASEGT. V dropped 7 bases and J dropped 8 bases, with 9 bases sitting between them. CDR3 protein: CASTGLDEQFF. The CDR3 bases are TGTGCCAGCACCGGGCTTGATGAGCAGTTCTTC.

V is TRBV19 and J is TRBJ2-1; maybe TRBD2 (7 bases). The germline gives CDR1 LNHDA, CDR2 SQIVND (reference sequence). Trimming stripped 7 bases from V and 2 bases from J, with 18 bases between. This CDR3 is 16 amino acids long. The CDR3 DNA sequence: TGTGCCAGTACCCCCAAGGGGGGGCTACCCTACAATGAGCAGTTCTTC. Protein sequence: CASTPKGGLPYNEQFF.

This clone was recorded once. CDR3 in amino acids: CASSPGQGTNIQYF. CDR3 sequence (DNA): TGTGCCAGCAGCCCCGGACAGGGGACGAACATTCAGTACTTC. The gene calls are TRBV11-2 and TRBJ2-4; 9 nucleotides align to TRBD1. The CDR3 sequence is 14 residues long. With V trimmed by 5 bases and J by 7 bases, 6 bases remained unmatched. The germline V gene has CDR1 SGHAT and CDR2 FQNNGV.

This clone was picked up one time. This rearrangement joins TRBV28 to TRBJ2-3, with TRBD2 identical over 9 bases. The junction had 7 bases not matched to a gene; V was cut back by 0 bases and J by 3 bases. The CDR3 is 17 amino acids. CDR1 is MDHEN and CDR2 is SYDVKM in the germline V gene. This CDR3 is CASSLWAAGGPTDTQYF. The CDR3 DNA is TGTGCCAGCAGTTTATGGGCTGCGGGAGGGCCGACAGATACGCAGTATTTT.

The chain uses TRBV27 and TRBJ2-7, with D possibly being TRBD2 (6 bases). Germline assignment: CDR1 MNHEY and CDR2 SMNVEV (reference sequence). This CDR3 has 13 residues. The V end was cut by 6 bases, the J end by 7 bases, with 16 bases between. The CDR3 reads CASRLATVGEQYF. The CDR3 region has the DNA TGTGCCAGCAGGCTAGCGACGGTAGGGGAGCAGTACTTC.

The chain employs TRBV13 and TRBJ1-2; tentatively, D is TRBD1 (6 bases). The germline V gene encodes CDR1 PRHDT and CDR2 FYEKMQ (reference sequence). This CDR3 is 13 amino acids long. Trimming cost V 7 bases and J 7 bases, with 16 bases left between them. CDR3 in DNA: TGTGCCAGCAAAGTCCAGGGGTCGCCTGGCTACACCTTC. It yields the protein CASKVQGSPGYTF.

On this clone itself: Additional DNA sequences in this sample encode the identical CDR3. This chain connects TRBV27 to TRBJ2-1; D is undetermined. This CDR3 contains 12 residues. Germline CDR1 MNHEY, CDR2 SMNVEV (reference sequence). Trimming took off 6 bases at V and 7 bases at J, with 10 bases between the two ends. CDR3 sequence (DNA): TGTGCCAGCAGCCCGGGCCGGAATGAGCAGTTCTTC. This codes for CASSPGRNEQFF.

The chain links TRBV5-1 to TRBJ1-1; possibly TRBD1 for D (5 bases). Germline V CDR1 and CDR2: SGHRS, YFSETQ. The germline V and J ends were trimmed by 0 bases and 1 base, with 10 bases remaining between them. The CDR3 runs 15 residues. The DNA of the CDR3 is TGCGCCAGCAGCTTGGTTGGGGGTGCGAACACTGAAGCTTTCTTT. The encoded protein is CASSLVGGANTEAFF.

This rearrangement joins TRBV6-5 to TRBJ2-5; no reliable D call. The V gene's germline CDR1 is MNHEY and CDR2 SVGAGI. This CDR3 has 13 amino acids. With 8 bases removed from V and 2 bases from J, the gap between germline ends came to 12 bases. CDR3 protein: CASSRPLQETQYF. For the CDR3, the DNA is TGTGCCAGCTCTCGGCCCCTACAAGAGACCCAGTACTTC.

The V gene is TRBV11-2, the J gene TRBJ2-7; D ambiguous. V lost 2 bases and J 2 bases, leaving 10 bases between the germline ends. Germline lookup yields CDR1 SGHAT and CDR2 FQNNGV. The CDR3 runs 14 residues. The DNA for the CDR3 is TGTGCCAGCAGCTTATTCGGAGAAACCTACGAGCAGTACTTC. This gives the protein CASSLFGETYEQYF.

CDR3 protein: CASSPQLAYSYEQYF. CDR3 nucleotides: TGTGCCAGCAGTCCCCAACTAGCCTACTCCTACGAGCAGTACTTC. The chain uses TRBV27 and TRBJ2-7, with D possibly matching TRBD2 (6 bases). V lost 5 bases, J lost 0 bases, and 14 bases lay in between. CDR1 and CDR2 (germline): MNHEY, SMNVEV (reference sequence). This CDR3 is 15 amino acids long.

This chain joins TRBV9 and TRBJ2-2, with TRBD2 matching over 7 bases. The J segment lost 5 bases and the V segment lost 6 bases, leaving 1 base of the junction unmatched. Germline V CDR1 and CDR2: SGDLS, YYNGEE. The CDR3 loop spans 12 amino acids. The CDR3, as DNA: TGTGCCAGCAACGGGGGGACCGGGGAGCTGTTTTTT. This sequence encodes CASNGGTGELFF.

The chain carries TRBV6-6 and TRBJ1-1; tentative D call: TRBD1 (5 bases). V was pared by 0 bases and J by 2 bases, with 10 bases between. The CDR3 length is 15 residues. CDR1 is MNHNY, CDR2 SVGAGI, per germline (reference sequence). The CDR3, as DNA: TGTGCCAGCAGTTACTCAAAAACAGGTAACACTGAAGCTTTCTTT. Translated, it gives CASSYSKTGNTEAFF.